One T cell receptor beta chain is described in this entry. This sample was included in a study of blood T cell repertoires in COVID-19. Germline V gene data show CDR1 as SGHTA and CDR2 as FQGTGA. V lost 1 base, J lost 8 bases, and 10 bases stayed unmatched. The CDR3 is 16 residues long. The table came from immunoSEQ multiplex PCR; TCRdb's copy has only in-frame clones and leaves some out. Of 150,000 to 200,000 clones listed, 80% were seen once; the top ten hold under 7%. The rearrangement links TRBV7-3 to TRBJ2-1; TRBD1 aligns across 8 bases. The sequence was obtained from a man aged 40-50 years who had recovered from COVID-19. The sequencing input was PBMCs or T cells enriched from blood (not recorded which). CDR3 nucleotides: TGTGCCAGCAGCTTAATGGGGCAGGGGGCGCGGGATGAGCAGTTCTTC. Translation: CASSLMGQGARDEQFF.